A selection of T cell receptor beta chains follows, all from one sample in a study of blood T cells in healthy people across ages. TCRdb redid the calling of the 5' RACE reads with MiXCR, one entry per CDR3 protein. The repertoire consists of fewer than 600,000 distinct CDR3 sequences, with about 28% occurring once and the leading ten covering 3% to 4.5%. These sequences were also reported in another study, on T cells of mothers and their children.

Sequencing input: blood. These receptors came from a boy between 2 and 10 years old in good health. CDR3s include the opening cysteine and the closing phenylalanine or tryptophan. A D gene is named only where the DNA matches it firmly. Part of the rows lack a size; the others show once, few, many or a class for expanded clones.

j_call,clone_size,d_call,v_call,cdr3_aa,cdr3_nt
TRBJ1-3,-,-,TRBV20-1,CSAAGSGNTIYF,TGCAGTGCTGCTGGTTCGGGAAACACCATATATTTT
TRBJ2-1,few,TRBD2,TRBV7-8,CASSLAGLAEQFF,TGTGCCAGCAGCTTAGCGGGACTAGCGGAGCAGTTCTTC
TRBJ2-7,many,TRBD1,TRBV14,CASSQGGQREQYF,TGTGCCAGCAGCCAAGGGGGACAGCGCGAGCAGTACTTC
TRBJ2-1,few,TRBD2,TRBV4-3,CASSQGASGSGYEQFF,TGCGCCAGCAGCCAAGGGGCTAGCGGGAGTGGTTATGAGCAGTTCTTC
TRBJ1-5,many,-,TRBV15,CATSRDPGSHQPQHF,TGTGCCACCAGCAGAGATCCAGGGAGTCATCAGCCCCAGCATTTT
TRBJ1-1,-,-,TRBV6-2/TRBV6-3,CASSYKGWTEAFF,TGTGCCAGCAGTTACAAGGGGTGGACTGAAGCTTTCTTT
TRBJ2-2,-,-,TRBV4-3,CASSQDGQGGTGELFF,TGCGCCAGCAGCCAAGATGGGCAGGGAGGTACCGGGGAGCTGTTTTTT
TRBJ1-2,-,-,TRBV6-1,CASSENIEGTDWGYTF,TGTGCCAGCAGTGAAAATATCGAGGGAACAGATTGGGGCTACACCTTC
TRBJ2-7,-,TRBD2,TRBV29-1,CSVDGGSGVEQYF,TGCAGCGTTGATGGTGGGAGCGGGGTCGAGCAGTACTTC
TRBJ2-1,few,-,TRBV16,CASSQRPGDNEQFF,TGTGCCAGCAGCCAACGGCCCGGCGACAATGAGCAGTTCTTC
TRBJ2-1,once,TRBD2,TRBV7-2,CASSLRGGRNEQFF,TGTGCCAGCAGCTTACGGGGGGGGCGGAATGAGCAGTTCTTC
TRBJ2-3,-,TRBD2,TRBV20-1,CSVGLAGGTLREDTQYF,TGCAGTGTGGGACTAGCGGGGGGTACCCTTCGGGAAGATACGCAGTATTTT
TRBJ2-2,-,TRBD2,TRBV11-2,CASSLTSANTGELFF,TGTGCCAGCAGCTTAACTAGCGCGAACACCGGGGAGCTGTTTTTT
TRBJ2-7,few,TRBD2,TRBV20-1,CSASSGTSGRYEQYF,TGCAGTGCTAGCTCCGGGACTAGCGGACGCTACGAGCAGTACTTC
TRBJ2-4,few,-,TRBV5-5,CASSLATEPKNIQYF,TGTGCCAGCAGCTTGGCCACGGAACCCAAAAACATTCAGTACTTC
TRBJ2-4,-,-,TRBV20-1,CSATSSDKNIQYF,TGCAGTGCTACTAGCTCCGATAAAAACATTCAGTACTTC
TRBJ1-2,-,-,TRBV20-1,CSTIEGEGYGYTF,TGCAGCACGATTGAAGGGGAGGGCTATGGCTACACCTTC
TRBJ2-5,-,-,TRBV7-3,CASSPGHSQETQYF,TGTGCCAGCAGCCCGGGACACTCTCAAGAGACCCAGTACTTC
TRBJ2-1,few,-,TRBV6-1,CASRPSKMHEQFF,TGTGCCAGCCGGCCCTCCAAAATGCATGAGCAGTTCTTC
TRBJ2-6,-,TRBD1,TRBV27,CASTSFGQGAQGANVLTF,TGTGCCAGCACCTCCTTCGGACAGGGGGCCCAAGGGGCCAACGTCCTGACTTTC
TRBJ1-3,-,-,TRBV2,CASIWDTSGNTIYF,TGTGCCAGCATTTGGGACACCTCTGGAAACACCATATATTTT